This is a list of T cell receptor beta chains from one sample in a study of blood T cells in healthy people across ages. One entry per CDR3 protein, called by TCRdb with MiXCR from the 5' RACE reads. The data contain about 970,000 distinct CDR3 sequences, roughly 51% of them singletons. Sequences were obtained from blood. The origin of the receptors is an older woman in good health. Each CDR3 is given with its conserved first and last residue. Fields, in order: V gene, D gene, clone size, J gene, CDR3 protein, CDR3 DNA. The D gene is left open where the match is weak. Clone size is not always given. Where it is, it says once, few, many or a class for expanded clones.

V gene: TRBV2; D gene: TRBD1; clone size: -; J gene: TRBJ2-1; CDR3 protein: CATSDREGVNEQFF; CDR3 DNA: TGTGCCACATCGGACAGGGAAGGGGTGAATGAGCAGTTCTTC
V gene: TRBV2; D gene: -; clone size: few; J gene: TRBJ2-6; CDR3 protein: CASEAGAGANVLTF; CDR3 DNA: TGTGCCAGCGAGGCAGGGGCTGGGGCCAACGTCCTGACTTTC
V gene: TRBV7-2; D gene: TRBD1; clone size: few; J gene: TRBJ1-6; CDR3 protein: CASSAAGGNSPLHF; CDR3 DNA: TGTGCCAGCAGCGCAGCAGGGGGGAACTCACCCCTCCACTTT
V gene: TRBV10-3; D gene: -; clone size: -; J gene: TRBJ1-4; CDR3 protein: CAISPMMGEKLFF; CDR3 DNA: TGTGCCATCAGCCCTATGATGGGGGAAAAACTGTTTTTT
V gene: TRBV2; D gene: TRBD2; clone size: -; J gene: TRBJ2-5; CDR3 protein: CASSEWGGGTSGSNEQYF; CDR3 DNA: TGTGCCAGCAGTGAATGGGGTGGGGGGACTAGCGGGAGCAATGAGCAGTACTTC
V gene: TRBV20-1; D gene: -; clone size: few; J gene: TRBJ2-5; CDR3 protein: CSAKSPVETQYF; CDR3 DNA: TGCAGTGCCAAAAGCCCGGTTGAGACCCAGTACTTC
V gene: TRBV5-1; D gene: -; clone size: few; J gene: TRBJ1-2; CDR3 protein: CASSLELGNGYTF; CDR3 DNA: TGCGCCAGCAGCTTGGAGTTAGGGAATGGCTACACCTTC
V gene: TRBV15; D gene: -; clone size: -; J gene: TRBJ2-7; CDR3 protein: CATSRARGYEQYF; CDR3 DNA: TGTGCCACCAGCAGAGCGCGGGGATACGAGCAGTACTTC
V gene: TRBV12-3/TRBV12-4; D gene: TRBD1; clone size: once; J gene: TRBJ1-2; CDR3 protein: CASSLTGVDGYTF; CDR3 DNA: TGTGCCAGCAGCTTGACAGGGGTCGATGGCTACACCTTC
V gene: TRBV4-1; D gene: TRBD2; clone size: -; J gene: TRBJ2-7; CDR3 protein: CASSQEGTSGFYEQYF; CDR3 DNA: TGCGCCAGCAGCCAAGAAGGGACTAGCGGGTTCTACGAGCAGTACTTC
V gene: TRBV20-1; D gene: TRBD2; clone size: -; J gene: TRBJ2-1; CDR3 protein: CSAKGRAGGGEQFF; CDR3 DNA: TGCAGTGCTAAAGGACGAGCGGGAGGGGGGGAGCAGTTCTTC